This is a list of T cell receptor beta chains from one sample in a study of blood T cell repertoires in COVID-19. Sequencing was performed with immunoSEQ multiplex PCR; in TCRdb, only in-frame clones are kept and a portion is missing. Of roughly 180,000 clones in the sample, roughly 79% are singletons; the top ten hold about 11%. Sequenced: peripheral blood. All receptors come from a woman in her 40s with COVID-19, enrolled during active disease. Each CDR3 is given with its conserved first and last residue. D genes are given only for firm matches. Clone size appears in some rows only: once, few, many, or a class for an expanded clone.

- TRBJ1-1 TRBV3-1/TRBV3-2 - TGTGCCAGCAGCCCGCCCTTTGGGACTTACACTGAAGCTTTCTTT CASSPPFGTYTEAFF
- TRBJ2-2 TRBV6-2/TRBV6-3 - TGTGCCAGCAGTTACTTTAGGGGCGACACCGGGGAGCTGTTTTTT CASSYFRGDTGELFF
- TRBJ2-1 TRBV6-5 - TGTGCCAGCTCTGAGCGTAGCTACAATGAGCAGTTCTTC CASSERSYNEQFF
TRBD1 TRBJ2-2 TRBV6-5 - TGTGCCAGTCGGACAGGGGAATACGGGGAGCTGTTTTTT CASRTGEYGELFF
- TRBJ2-3 TRBV7-6 - TGTGCCAGCAGCTTCTGGGCGCGGGGCACAGATACGCAGTATTTT CASSFWARGTDTQYF
- TRBJ2-1 TRBV6-5 - TGTGCCAGCAGTAGAGGGGGAAGCTCCTACAATGAGCAGTTCTTC CASSRGGSSYNEQFF
- TRBJ1-4 TRBV10-3 - TGTGCCATCAGGGGGGGAGCTGCAACTAATGAAAAACTGTTTTTT CAIRGGAATNEKLFF
- TRBJ1-1 TRBV21-1 - TGTGCCAGCAGCTCAGGCTATAGGGCTTTCTTT CASSSGYRAFF
TRBD1 TRBJ1-2 TRBV6-1 - TGTGCCAGCAGTGAAGCCAGGGGGCAATACTATGGCTACACCTTC CASSEARGQYYGYTF
- TRBJ2-1 TRBV7-6 - TGTGCCAGCAGCGGGAGGGGGGGCTCCTACAATGAGCAGTTCTTC CASSGRGGSYNEQFF
- TRBJ1-1 TRBV6-4 - TGTGCCAGCAGTGACGGCCCTCGCACTGAAGCTTTCTTT CASSDGPRTEAFF
TRBD1 TRBJ2-7 TRBV6-5 - TGTGCCAGCGCGCGGGACAGGGGTTACGAGCAGTACTTC CASARDRGYEQYF
TRBD2 TRBJ2-4 TRBV9 - TGTGCCAGCAGCGTACAGAGCGGGAGTGCATACATTCAGTACTTC CASSVQSGSAYIQYF
TRBD1 TRBJ1-4 TRBV27 - TGTGCCAGCAGTACCCGGGACAGACCTAATGAAAAACTGTTTTTT CASSTRDRPNEKLFF
TRBD1 TRBJ2-1 TRBV7-8 - TGTGCCAGCAGCTTAGCGTTGTACAGGGGATTGACGCAGTTCTTC CASSLALYRGLTQFF
TRBD1 TRBJ1-5 TRBV6-6 - TGTGCCAGCAGTCCTGTATCGGGACAGCATAGCAATCAGCCCCAGCATTTT CASSPVSGQHSNQPQHF
TRBD1 TRBJ1-2 TRBV27 - TGTGCCAGCAGTCAACCGGGACAGGGTAACTATGGCTACACCTTC CASSQPGQGNYGYTF
- TRBJ2-1 TRBV5-4 - TGTGCCAGCAGCTTGGCCAATAGCCTTGGCAATGAGCAGTTCTTC CASSLANSLGNEQFF
TRBD1 TRBJ2-3 TRBV3-1/TRBV3-2 - TGTGCCAGCAGCGAAGGACAGGGGGTCGTGGATACGCAGTATTTT CASSEGQGVVDTQYF
- TRBJ2-7 TRBV10-2 - TGCGCCAGCAGTAGACAGCCCCGGATCTACGAGCAGTACTTC CASSRQPRIYEQYF
- TRBJ2-1 TRBV21-1 - TGTGCCAGCAGCAGCAGGACTAGCGGGAGAGAATCAAATGAGCAGTTCTTC CASSSRTSGRESNEQFF
TRBD2 TRBJ2-1 TRBV7-2 - TGTGCCAGCAGCTTAGCGAGGGGGGCTAGCGGGAGGAGCAACAATGAGCAGTTCTTC CASSLARGASGRSNNEQFF
TRBD1 TRBJ2-7 TRBV14 - TGTGCCAGCAGCCAGTTACAGGGGGCTATATACGAGCAGTACTTC CASSQLQGAIYEQYF
TRBD2 TRBJ2-1 TRBV7-9 many TGTGCCAGCAGCTTACTAGCGGGGGGCGAAGATGAGCAGTTCTTC CASSLLAGGEDEQFF
- TRBJ1-1 TRBV18 - TGTGCCAGCTCACTACTAGGACAGCTGAACACTGAAGCTTTCTTT CASSLLGQLNTEAFF
- TRBJ1-1 TRBV4-1 - TGCGCCAGCAGCCAAGAGTTCCCGGGGGGCACTGAAGCTTTCTTT CASSQEFPGGTEAFF
- TRBJ2-3 TRBV9 - TGTGCCAGCAGCTTAGGGTCAACTAGCACAGATACGCAGTATTTT CASSLGSTSTDTQYF
- TRBJ2-5 TRBV30 - TGTGCCTGGGGGTCGGAGGTCATGGAGACCCAGTACTTC CAWGSEVMETQYF
TRBD2 TRBJ2-3 TRBV15 - TGTGCCACCAGCGGACTAGCGGGGGCGAGCACAGATACGCAGTATTTT CATSGLAGASTDTQYF
- TRBJ1-2 TRBV2 - TGTGCCAGCAGTGAAGCGTCGGTATATGGCTACACCTTC CASSEASVYGYTF
- TRBJ1-6 TRBV3-1/TRBV3-2 few TGTGCCAGCAGCACTTATACGGGGAGAAGATCACCCCTCCACTTT CASSTYTGRRSPLHF
- TRBJ2-1 TRBV9 - TGTGCCAGCAGCGTCCAGGGGGGTGAGCAGTTCTTC CASSVQGGEQFF
- TRBJ1-2 TRBV2 - TGTGCCAGCAGTGATCCCAGCGGCAACGCTGCCCCCTTC CASSDPSGNAAPF
- TRBJ2-6 TRBV12-3/TRBV12-4 once TGTGCCGGAGGGGTTTCTGGGGCCAACGTCCTGACTTTC CAGGVSGANVLTF
- TRBJ2-7 TRBV27 - TGTGCCAGCACCTATTTTGGGGCTGACAGCTCCTACGAGCAGTACTTC CASTYFGADSSYEQYF
TRBD1 TRBJ1-1 TRBV29-1 - TGCAGCGTTGTTTGGACAGGGGGCTACACTGAAGCTTTCTTT CSVVWTGGYTEAFF
- TRBJ1-4 TRBV2 - TGTGCCAGCAGAAAGGACACTCAGTCCGAAAAACTGTTTTTT CASRKDTQSEKLFF
TRBD2 TRBJ2-1 TRBV7-3 few TGTGCCAGCAGCTTAAAACTAGCGGGATACAATGAGCAGTTCTTC CASSLKLAGYNEQFF
- TRBJ1-2 TRBV12-3/TRBV12-4 - TGTGCCAGCAGTAGCGTGTGGGGCTACACCTTC CASSSVWGYTF
- TRBJ2-7 TRBV5-1 - TGCGCCAGCAGCTTGAAAAGGGGGAGCGAGCAGTACTTC CASSLKRGSEQYF
- TRBJ2-1 TRBV5-6 - TGTGCCAGTACGACAGTCAATTACAATGAGCAGTTCTTC CASTTVNYNEQFF
TRBD2 TRBJ2-7 TRBV28 - TGTGCCAGCAGTACCCGGTGGGCGGGAGGCGAGCAGTACTTC CASSTRWAGGEQYF
- TRBJ1-5 TRBV6-5 few TGTGCCAGCAGTTACTCGCAGGGTCCCCAGCCCCAGCATTTT CASSYSQGPQPQHF
- TRBJ2-2 TRBV7-2 - TGTGCCAGCAGCAACTCGCGGGGGCCCACCGGGGAGCTGTTTTTT CASSNSRGPTGELFF
- TRBJ1-5 TRBV15 - TGTGCCACCAGCAGAGACACCTATGGTGAGCCCCAGCATTTT CATSRDTYGEPQHF
TRBD1 TRBJ2-7 TRBV28 - TGTGCCAGCAGTGGGACAGGGGCGGACTACGAGCAGTACTTC CASSGTGADYEQYF
TRBD2 TRBJ2-7 TRBV11-2 - TGTGCCAGCAGCTTACACCAGGGACTAACCTACGAGCAGTACTTC CASSLHQGLTYEQYF
- TRBJ2-2 TRBV2 - TGTGCCAGCATCCGGGATCGGGGAACCGGGGAGCTGTTTTTT CASIRDRGTGELFF
- TRBJ1-6 TRBV5-4 - TGTGCCAGCAGCTCTAACGAACCCTATAATTCACCCCTCCACTTT CASSSNEPYNSPLHF
TRBD1 TRBJ2-2 TRBV28 - TGTGCCAGCAGTGGCCGGGACAGGGTGAACACCGGGGAGCTGTTTTTT CASSGRDRVNTGELFF
- TRBJ1-4 TRBV19 once TGTGCCAGTCCTATCAGCCCGATGACAGGCAGTAATGAAAAACTGTTTTTT CASPISPMTGSNEKLFF
- TRBJ2-3 TRBV7-3 - TGTGCCAGCAGCTTAATAGGGAGTGTCACAGATACGCAGTATTTT CASSLIGSVTDTQYF
- TRBJ2-7 TRBV2 - TGTGCCAGCCGGGGGAGCTTGGGCGAGCAGTACTTC CASRGSLGEQYF
TRBD1 TRBJ1-5 TRBV28 - TGTGCCAGCACCTCTCCGACAGGGGTGGGTCAGCCCCAGCATTTT CASTSPTGVGQPQHF
TRBD1 TRBJ2-5 TRBV20-1 - TGCAGTGCCGCCTTTCGGGACAGAGAGTACTTC CSAAFRDREYF
TRBD1 TRBJ2-2 TRBV5-1 few TGCGCCAGCAGCCCGCAGCGACAGGGGCCCGGGGAGCTGTTTTTT CASSPQRQGPGELFF
TRBD2 TRBJ2-2 TRBV29-1 - TGCAGCGTCTCTTCCGGGACTAGCGGGAGAAGGAACACCGGGGAGCTGTTTTTT CSVSSGTSGRRNTGELFF
TRBD2 TRBJ2-3 TRBV3-1/TRBV3-2 - TGTGCCAGCAGCTCCCCTCGGGGGGCAGATACGCAGTATTTT CASSSPRGADTQYF
- TRBJ1-6 TRBV5-1 few TGCGCCAGCTACAGGGTGGGCAATTCACCCCTCCACTTT CASYRVGNSPLHF